These 27 T cell receptor beta chains were all obtained from the same sample, sequenced in a study of T cell responses to AZD1222 COVID-19 vaccine. The data were produced by immunoSEQ multiplex PCR, yet TCRdb's version contains in-frame clones alone and is incomplete. The repertoire has 150,000 to 200,000 clones, 90% to 95% of them found once; the top ten carry over 0.7%. This specimen was peripheral blood, taken on day 0 of AZD1222 vaccination. These receptors came from an adult in good health.

The rearrangement uses TRBV6-1 and TRBJ1-1; D unclear. V was pared by 1 base and J by 2 bases, with 11 bases between. The CDR3 loop spans 15 amino acids. The V gene's germline CDR1 is MNHNS and CDR2 SASEGT. The CDR3 sequence: CASSEGSAVNTEAFF. CDR3 nucleotides: TGTGCCAGCAGTGAAGGGTCAGCGGTTAACACTGAAGCTTTCTTT.

The rearrangement links TRBV7-2 to TRBJ2-3; 12 bases align to TRBD2. Germline values: CDR1 SGHTA, CDR2 FQGNSA. The CDR3 length is 16 residues. Losses at the gene ends were 1 base for V and 2 bases for J; bases not matched to a gene: 1. In DNA, the CDR3 is TGTGCCAGCAGCTTAGGACTAGCGGGGGACACAGATACGCAGTATTTT. It specifies CASSLGLAGDTDTQYF.

The chain employs TRBV3-1 (or the pseudogene TRBV3-2) and TRBJ2-1, with 7 bases identical to TRBD2. CDR3 length: 15 residues. The ends lost 0 bases at V and 12 bases at J; junction bases unmatched: 11. The germline V gene encodes CDR1 LGHDT and CDR2 YNNKEL (reference sequence). The CDR3 loop reads CASSQEGDYLHGQFF. The CDR3, as DNA: TGTGCCAGCAGCCAAGAAGGGGACTACCTACACGGGCAGTTCTTC.

V gene TRBV15 combines with J gene TRBJ1-2; D gene unclear. With 1 base removed from V and 1 base from J, the gap between germline ends came to 10 bases. The CDR3 length is 15 residues. CDR1 is LNHNV, CDR2 YYDKDF, per germline (reference sequence). CDR3 amino acids: CATSRALMINYGYTF. The DNA of the CDR3 is TGTGCCACCAGCAGAGCCCTGATGATTAACTATGGCTACACCTTC.

The chain is built from TRBV6-5 and TRBJ2-7; 10 bases map to TRBD2. Trimming at V came to 0 bases and at J to 0 bases, leaving 2 bases not matched to a gene. Germline CDR1 is MNHEY and CDR2 is SVGAGI. This CDR3 region has 16 residues. CDR3 protein: CASSYSSGGASYEQYF. DNA of the CDR3: TGTGCCAGCAGTTACTCGAGCGGGGGGGCCTCCTACGAGCAGTACTTC.

The V gene is TRBV28, the J gene TRBJ1-2; TRBD1 matches at 11 bases. J lost 3 bases, V lost 2 bases, and 2 bases had no gene match. Germline-derived CDR1 and CDR2 are MDHEN and SYDVKM. The CDR3 loop spans 15 amino acids. Here the CDR3 reads CASSLGTGGHYGYTF. DNA for the CDR3: TGTGCCAGCAGTTTAGGGACAGGGGGGCACTATGGCTACACCTTC.

The chain joins TRBV6-2 or TRBV6-3 to TRBJ2-7, with D perhaps matching TRBD1 (5 bases). Trimming removed 4 bases from V and 5 bases from J, with 12 bases in between. The CDR3 spans 13 residues. Germline assignment: CDR1 MNHEY and CDR2 SVGEGT. CDR3 protein: CASSWPGPHEQYF. The CDR3 coding sequence is TGTGCCAGCAGTTGGCCAGGGCCCCACGAGCAGTACTTC.

The chain employs TRBV24-1 and TRBJ1-1; possible D gene TRBD1, 6 bases. The CDR3 loop spans 15 amino acids. V gave up 2 bases and J gave up 1 base, with 10 bases separating them. CDR1 is KGHDR, CDR2 SFDVKD, per germline. CDR3 DNA: TGTGCCACCAGTGATTCGAAAGGGGGGAACACTGAAGCTTTCTTT. This sequence encodes CATSDSKGGNTEAFF.

This clone was counted once. This chain links TRBV27 with TRBJ2-5; 12 bases are a match to TRBD2. Germline CDR1 MNHEY, CDR2 SMNVEV (reference sequence). This CDR3 has 16 amino acids. V was pared by 6 bases and J by 3 bases, with 8 bases of the junction left unmatched. The CDR3 protein is CASRTRWTSGEETQYF. The CDR3 nucleotides read TGTGCCAGCAGGACGAGATGGACTAGCGGGGAAGAGACCCAGTACTTC.

The genes are TRBV11-3 and TRBJ1-3, with D uncertain. The V gene lost 1 base and the J gene lost 0 bases, with 4 bases spanning the gap. CDR1 SGHNT and CDR2 YENEEA come from the germline V gene. The CDR3 is made up of 14 amino acids. DNA for the CDR3: TGTGCCAGCAGCTTAGGAAACTCTGGAAACACCATATATTTT. This gives the protein CASSLGNSGNTIYF.

The chain links TRBV4-2 to TRBJ1-3; no clear D. Looked up from germline, CDR1 is LGHNA and CDR2 is YNFKEQ. This CDR3 is 16 amino acids long. V lost 1 base and J 2 bases, leaving 12 bases between the germline ends. CDR3 nucleotides: TGTGCCAGCAGCCAAGGCCCTTTTCAGGCTGGAAACACCATATATTTT. Amino acid sequence: CASSQGPFQAGNTIYF.

The rearrangement joins TRBV7-2 to TRBJ1-3; D remains unclear. Germline CDR1 is SGHTA and CDR2 is FQGNSA. V lost 1 base, J lost 1 base, and 8 bases lay in between. CDR3 length: 15 residues. The CDR3 protein is CASSLENDSGNTIYF. In DNA, the CDR3 is TGTGCCAGCAGCTTAGAGAATGATTCTGGAAACACCATATATTTT.

The chain uses TRBV12-3 or TRBV12-4 and TRBJ2-3, with 8 bases that match TRBD1. CDR3 length equals 13 residues. Trimming took 11 bases from V and 0 from J; bases not matched to a gene: 4. The CDR3 loop reads CADRGHSTDTQYF. CDR3 nucleotides: TGTGCCGACAGGGGACATAGCACAGATACGCAGTATTTT.

This clone has just one count. The gene calls are TRBV7-2 and TRBJ2-7; D is perhaps TRBD2 (6 bases). Trimming left V 5 bases short and J 1 base short, with 12 bases between. The CDR3 length is 14 residues. Germline CDR1 is SGHTA and CDR2 is FQGNSA. DNA of the CDR3: TGTGCCAGCAGCCCCTATCGGGGGTCCTACGAGCAGTACTTC. This translates into CASSPYRGSYEQYF.

This clone was picked up one time. The rearrangement joins TRBV7-9 to TRBJ1-1, with a tentative D call TRBD1 (5 bases). CDR3 length: 13 amino acids. Germline V gene data show CDR1 as SEHNR and CDR2 as FQNEAQ (reference sequence). Deletions cut 2 bases from V and 11 bases from J, with 15 bases between. CDR3 in DNA: TGTGCCAGCAGCTTAAGCTGGGGGTTGGAGGCTTTCTTT. This gives the protein CASSLSWGLEAFF. Full variable domain (rest looked up from reference TRBV7-9 and TRBJ1-1): DTGVSQNPRHKITKRGQNVTFRCDPISEHNRLYWYRQTLGQGPEFLTYFQNEAQLEKSRLLSDRFSAERPKGSFSTLEIQRTEQGDSAMYLCASSLSWGLEAFFGQGTRLTVV.

This clone appeared once. The rearrangement uses TRBV27 and TRBJ1-2, with 8 bases identical to TRBD1. In germline, CDR1 is MNHEY, CDR2 SMNVEV (reference sequence). J was trimmed by 4 bases and V by 10 bases; bases with no gene match: 8. The CDR3 contains 13 residues. DNA of the CDR3: TGTGCCACCCTGGACAGGGATATCTATGGCTACACCTTC. Its protein product is CATLDRDIYGYTF.

This chain links TRBV6-2 or TRBV6-3 with TRBJ2-5, with no clear D. The CDR3 has 13 residues. The V end lost 6 bases, the J end lost 5 bases, and 13 bases lay between the germline ends. Germline CDR1 reads MNHEY; CDR2 reads SVGEGT. The CDR3: CASSPPYRETQYF. CDR3 DNA: TGTGCCAGCAGCCCACCTTATAGGGAGACCCAGTACTTC.

The chain is built from TRBV2 and TRBJ1-6; D gene uncertain. Germline CDR1 and CDR2: SNHLY and FYNNEI. V was trimmed by 10 bases and J by 6 bases, leaving 16 bases between them. This CDR3 spans 14 amino acids. CDR3 protein: CATIGDGRNSPLHF. CDR3 bases: TGTGCCACCATAGGCGACGGACGTAATTCACCCCTCCACTTT.

The chain combines TRBV6-5 with TRBJ2-7, with D unclear. V lost 2 bases, J lost 2 bases, and 7 bases lay in between. The germline CDR1 and CDR2 sequences are MNHEY and SVGAGI. This CDR3 spans 13 amino acids. The CDR3 coding sequence is TGTGCCAGCAGTTACATGGGCGCCTACGAGCAGTACTTC. Its protein is CASSYMGAYEQYF.

The chain couples TRBV7-2 to TRBJ2-2; D is uncertain. Germline V gene sequence: CDR1 SGHTA, CDR2 FQGNSA. The CDR3 spans 15 residues. Trimming took 5 bases from V and 4 from J, leaving 14 bases between them. The CDR3 spells CASSILAGPTGELFF. As DNA, the CDR3 is TGTGCCAGCAGCATCTTAGCCGGGCCCACCGGGGAGCTGTTTTTT.

This chain links TRBV7-9 with TRBJ1-2, with 7 bases identical to TRBD1. V trimming: 5 bases; J trimming: 6 bases; junction bases outside the gene matches: 12. The CDR3 sequence is 15 residues long. The germline gives CDR1 SEHNR, CDR2 FQNEAQ (reference sequence). The CDR3 coding sequence is TGTGCCAGCAGCCCTAGGGGGGTGACAGGGAATGGCTACACCTTC. Translating gives CASSPRGVTGNGYTF.

The chain uses TRBV5-4 and TRBJ2-7; weak D call: TRBD1 (6 bases). The CDR3 runs to 15 residues. CDR1 is SGHNT and CDR2 is YYREEE in the germline V gene (reference sequence). V was clipped by 0 bases and J by 4 bases, with 14 bases between them. The CDR3 coding sequence is TGTGCCAGCAGCTTGGGACAGGTTGGCGAGTACGAGCAGTACTTC. Protein product: CASSLGQVGEYEQYF.

This clone was detected ten times or more. The CDR3, as DNA: TGTGCCAGCAGCTTTGATTCGGGCGCCTTCTATGGCTACACCTTC. This codes for CASSFDSGAFYGYTF. The V and J genes are TRBV7-9 and TRBJ1-2; D remains unclear. The CDR3 has 15 amino acids. Germline CDR1 is SEHNR and CDR2 is FQNEAQ (reference sequence). V lost 3 bases and J lost 4, with 15 bases in between.

The count of this clone is one. This rearrangement joins TRBV29-1 to TRBJ2-4; perhaps D is TRBD1 or TRBD2 (5 bases each). Trimming left V 1 base short and J 2 bases short, with 9 bases between. The CDR3 runs to 14 residues. CDR1 and CDR2 from the germline V gene are SQVTM and ANQGSEA. This CDR3 reads CSVEGRDPKNIQYF. As DNA, the CDR3 is TGCAGCGTTGAAGGAAGGGACCCCAAAAACATTCAGTACTTC.

The chain uses TRBV4-2 and TRBJ2-7; D is possibly TRBD1 or TRBD2 (6 bases each). The CDR3 has 15 amino acids. Between the trimmed V and J ends, which lost 1 base and 5 bases, there was a span of 15 bases. The germline gives CDR1 LGHNA, CDR2 YNFKEQ. The CDR3 DNA follows: TGTGCCAGCAGCCAAGGGGGGTCCGGGGGCCACGAGCAGTACTTC. Translating gives CASSQGGSGGHEQYF.

Concerning this clone itself: Compared with germline, one end of the junction differs, possibly owing to a read error. The V and J genes are TRBV11-2 and TRBJ2-2; 12 nucleotides line up with TRBD2. The CDR3 sequence is 18 residues long. Germline CDR1 and CDR2: SGHAT and FQNNGV. For the CDR3, the DNA is TGTGCCAGCAGCCGCTGGGCTAGCGGGGGGGCGAAGACCGGGGAGCTGTTTTTT. It yields the protein CASSRWASGGAKTGELFF.

The rearrangement joins TRBV6-5 to TRBJ2-3; D unresolved. The V gene's germline CDR1 is MNHEY and CDR2 SVGAGI. Trimming took 0 bases from V and 7 from J, leaving 14 bases between them. This CDR3 has 15 amino acids. The CDR3 DNA follows: TGTGCCAGCAGTTACTCGACCCCCCGTGGGAATACGCAGTATTTT. It is translated as CASSYSTPRGNTQYF.